These T cell receptor beta chains were read from a single sample in a study of cytomegalovirus exposure and HLA in healthy donors. Method: immunoSEQ multiplex PCR; TCRdb's copy keeps in-frame clones and lacks some. Of 95,000 to 100,000 clones listed, approximately 79% are singletons. Sequencing was done on a sample of PBMCs. The receptors come from a male donor in good health and CMV-seronegative. CDR3s include the opening cysteine and the closing phenylalanine or tryptophan.

>TRBV5-1|TRBJ2-2
CASSEYRGLDTGELFF
>TRBV7-9|TRBJ2-1
CASSLGGRWYEQFF
>TRBV6-6|TRBJ2-2
CASSYQGSPNTGELFF
>TRBV27|TRBJ2-2
CASSEQGAVYTGELFF
>TRBV7-3|TRBJ1-2
CASSPGGPGYGYTF
>TRBV28|TRBJ2-1
CASSSPEDRGTGRQFF
>TRBV30|TRBJ1-2
CAWSVGDRRGYTF
>TRBV2|TRBJ2-3
CASSQLAGRTDTQYF
>TRBV5-6|NA
CASSPLVRGGYEQYF
>TRBV2|TRBJ1-1
CASSELSLWSTEAFF